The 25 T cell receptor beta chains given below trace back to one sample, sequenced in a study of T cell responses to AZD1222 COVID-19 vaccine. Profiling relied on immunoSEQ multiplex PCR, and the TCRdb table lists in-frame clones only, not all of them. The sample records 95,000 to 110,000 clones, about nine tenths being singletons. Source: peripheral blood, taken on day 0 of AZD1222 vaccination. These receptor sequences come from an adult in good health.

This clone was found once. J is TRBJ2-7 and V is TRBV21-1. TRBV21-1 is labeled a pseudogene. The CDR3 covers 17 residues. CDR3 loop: CASSRGPGRSSSYEQYF. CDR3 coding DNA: TGTGCCAGCAGCCGGGGCCCCGGCAGGTCAAGCTCCTACGAGCAGTACTTC.

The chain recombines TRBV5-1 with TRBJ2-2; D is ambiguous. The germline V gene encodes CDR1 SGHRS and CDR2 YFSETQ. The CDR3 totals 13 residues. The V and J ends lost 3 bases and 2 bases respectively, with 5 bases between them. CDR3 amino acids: CASSSLNTGELFF. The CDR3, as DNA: TGCGCCAGCAGCTCGCTAAACACCGGGGAGCTGTTTTTT.

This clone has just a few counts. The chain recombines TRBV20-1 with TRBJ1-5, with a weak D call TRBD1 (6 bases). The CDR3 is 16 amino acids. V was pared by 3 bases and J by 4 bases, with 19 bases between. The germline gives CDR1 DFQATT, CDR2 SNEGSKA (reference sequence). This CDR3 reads CSASGMGQPGNQPQHF. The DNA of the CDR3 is TGCAGTGCTAGTGGAATGGGACAACCGGGGAATCAGCCCCAGCATTTT.

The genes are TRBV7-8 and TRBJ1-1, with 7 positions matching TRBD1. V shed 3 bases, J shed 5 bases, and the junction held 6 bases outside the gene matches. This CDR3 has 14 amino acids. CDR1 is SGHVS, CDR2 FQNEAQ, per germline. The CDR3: CASSLIGTETEAFF. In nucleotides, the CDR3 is TGTGCCAGCAGCTTGATAGGGACAGAGACTGAAGCTTTCTTT.

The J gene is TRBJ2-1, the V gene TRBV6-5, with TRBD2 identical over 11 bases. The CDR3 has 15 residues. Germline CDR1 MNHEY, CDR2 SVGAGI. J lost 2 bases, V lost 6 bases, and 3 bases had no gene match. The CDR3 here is CASRSTSGAYNEQFF. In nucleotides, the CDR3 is TGTGCCAGCAGGTCGACTAGCGGGGCCTACAATGAGCAGTTCTTC.

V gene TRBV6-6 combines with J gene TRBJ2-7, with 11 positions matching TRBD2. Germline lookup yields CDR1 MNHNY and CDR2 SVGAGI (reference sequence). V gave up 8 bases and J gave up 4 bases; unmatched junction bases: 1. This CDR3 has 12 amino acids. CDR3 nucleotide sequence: TGTGCCAGCGGGACTAGCGGTTACGAGCAGTACTTC. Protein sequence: CASGTSGYEQYF.

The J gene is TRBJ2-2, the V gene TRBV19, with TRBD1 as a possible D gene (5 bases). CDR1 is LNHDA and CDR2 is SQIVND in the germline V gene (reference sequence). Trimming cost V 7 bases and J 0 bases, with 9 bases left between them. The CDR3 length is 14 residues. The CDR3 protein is CASIEQANTGELFF. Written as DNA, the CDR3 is TGTGCCAGTATTGAACAGGCGAACACCGGGGAGCTGTTTTTT.

The CDR3: CASSLGIGTSGRAYEQYF. The CDR3 DNA follows: TGTGCCAGCAGCTTAGGAATAGGGACTAGCGGGAGGGCCTACGAGCAGTACTTC. This chain uses TRBV7-2 with TRBJ2-7; 16 bases line up with TRBD2. The V gene's germline CDR1 is SGHTA and CDR2 FQGNSA. Trimming cost V 1 base and J 2 bases; bases outside gene matches: 5. The CDR3 runs to 18 residues.

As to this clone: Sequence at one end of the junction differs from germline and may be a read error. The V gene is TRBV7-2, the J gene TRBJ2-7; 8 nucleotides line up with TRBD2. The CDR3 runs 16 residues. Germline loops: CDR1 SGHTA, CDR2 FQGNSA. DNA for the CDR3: TGTGCCAGCAGCTCGCCCAGGGTGAAGGGGGTAGCGGGACAATCATTC. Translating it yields CASSSPRVKGVAGQSF. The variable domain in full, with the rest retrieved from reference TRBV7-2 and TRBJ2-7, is GAGVSQSPSNKVTEKGKDVELRCDPISGHTALYWYRQSLGQGLEFLIYFQGNSAPDKSGLPSDRFSAERTGGSVSTLTIQRTQQEDSAVYLCASSSPRVKGVAGQSFGPGTRLTVT.

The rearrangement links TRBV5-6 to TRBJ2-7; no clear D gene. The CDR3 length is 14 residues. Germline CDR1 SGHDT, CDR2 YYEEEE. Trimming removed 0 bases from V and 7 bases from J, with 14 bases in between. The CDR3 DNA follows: TGTGCCAGCAGCTTGGTTCCCTCAGATAGGGAGCAGTACTTC. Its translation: CASSLVPSDREQYF.

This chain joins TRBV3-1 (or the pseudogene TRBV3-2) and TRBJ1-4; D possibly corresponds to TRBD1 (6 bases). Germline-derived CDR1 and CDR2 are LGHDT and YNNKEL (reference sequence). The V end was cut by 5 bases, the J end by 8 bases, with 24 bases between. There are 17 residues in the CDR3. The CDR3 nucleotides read TGTGCCAGCAGCACCCGTACGTGGCAGGGGAATTTCGAAAAACTGTTTTTT. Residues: CASSTRTWQGNFEKLFF.

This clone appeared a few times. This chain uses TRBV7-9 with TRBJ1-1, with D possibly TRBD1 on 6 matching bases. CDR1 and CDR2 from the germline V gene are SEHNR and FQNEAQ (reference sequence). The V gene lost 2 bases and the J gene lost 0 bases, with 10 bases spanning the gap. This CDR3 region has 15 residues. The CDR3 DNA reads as TGTGCCAGCAGCTTAACCGACAGGATGAACACTGAAGCTTTCTTT. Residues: CASSLTDRMNTEAFF.

For the CDR3, the DNA is TGTGCCAGCAAAAAACCAGGACAGGGGGCCTACGAGCAGTACTTC. Protein product: CASKKPGQGAYEQYF. The chain employs TRBV28 and TRBJ2-7, with 10 nucleotides matching TRBD1. This CDR3 spans 15 amino acids. Germline V lookup: CDR1 MDHEN, CDR2 SYDVKM. V was clipped by 7 bases and J by 2 bases; unmatched bases: 8.

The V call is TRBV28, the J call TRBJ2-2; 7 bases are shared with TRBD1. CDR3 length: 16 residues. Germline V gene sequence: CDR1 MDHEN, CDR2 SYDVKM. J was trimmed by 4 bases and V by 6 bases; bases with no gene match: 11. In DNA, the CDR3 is TGTGCCAGCAGCTTGCCGACAGGGTTGGGCACCGGGGAGCTGTTTTTT. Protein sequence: CASSLPTGLGTGELFF.

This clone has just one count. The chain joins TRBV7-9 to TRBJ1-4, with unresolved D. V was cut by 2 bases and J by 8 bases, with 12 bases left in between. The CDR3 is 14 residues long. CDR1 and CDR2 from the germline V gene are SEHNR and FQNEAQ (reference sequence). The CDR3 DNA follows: TGTGCCAGCAGCTTAACTTTCGGGAAAGAAAAACTGTTTTTT. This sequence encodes CASSLTFGKEKLFF.

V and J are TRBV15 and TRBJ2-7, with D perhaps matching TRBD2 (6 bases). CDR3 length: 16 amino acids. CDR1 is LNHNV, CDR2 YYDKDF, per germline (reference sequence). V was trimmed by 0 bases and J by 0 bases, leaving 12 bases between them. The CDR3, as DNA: TGTGCCACCAGCAGAGATCTATCGGGAGACTCCTACGAGCAGTACTTC. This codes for CATSRDLSGDSYEQYF.

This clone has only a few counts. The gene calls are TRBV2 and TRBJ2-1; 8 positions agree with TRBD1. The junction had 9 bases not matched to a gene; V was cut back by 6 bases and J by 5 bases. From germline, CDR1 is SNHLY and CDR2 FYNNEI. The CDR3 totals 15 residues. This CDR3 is CASSYRTGNNNEQFF. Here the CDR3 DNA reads TGTGCCAGCAGCTATCGGACAGGGAATAACAATGAGCAGTTCTTC.

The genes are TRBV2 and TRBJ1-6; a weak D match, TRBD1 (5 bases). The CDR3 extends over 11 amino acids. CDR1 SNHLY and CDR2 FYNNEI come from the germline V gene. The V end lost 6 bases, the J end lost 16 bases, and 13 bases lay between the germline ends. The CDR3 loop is CASSPGRVLHF. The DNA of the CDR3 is TGTGCCAGCAGCCCGGGACGCGTGCTCCACTTT. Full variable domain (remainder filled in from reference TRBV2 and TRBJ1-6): EPEVTQTPSHQVTQMGQEVILRCVPISNHLYFYWYRQILGQKVEFLVSFYNNEISEKSEIFDDQFSVERPDGSNFTLKIRSTKLEDSAMYFCASSPGRVLHFGNGTRLTVT.

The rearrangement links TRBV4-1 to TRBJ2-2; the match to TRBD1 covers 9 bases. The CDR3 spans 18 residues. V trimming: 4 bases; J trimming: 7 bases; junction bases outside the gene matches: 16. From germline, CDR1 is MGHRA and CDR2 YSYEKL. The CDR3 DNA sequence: TGCGCCAGCAGCCGACCACTACAGGGGGCGCGAAAATACGGGGAGCTGTTTTTT. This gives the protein CASSRPLQGARKYGELFF.

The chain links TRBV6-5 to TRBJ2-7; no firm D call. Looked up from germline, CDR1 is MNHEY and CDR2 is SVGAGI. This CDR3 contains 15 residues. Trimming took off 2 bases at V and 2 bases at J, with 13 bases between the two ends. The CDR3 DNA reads TGTGCCAGCAGTTACGCGGAGATCGGTCCCTACGAGCAGTACTTC. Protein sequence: CASSYAEIGPYEQYF.

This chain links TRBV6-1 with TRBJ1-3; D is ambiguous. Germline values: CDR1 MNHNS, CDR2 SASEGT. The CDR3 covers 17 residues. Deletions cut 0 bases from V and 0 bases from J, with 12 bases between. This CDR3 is CASSEALQLLSGNTIYF. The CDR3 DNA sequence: TGTGCCAGCAGTGAAGCGCTTCAGTTACTCTCTGGAAACACCATATATTTT.

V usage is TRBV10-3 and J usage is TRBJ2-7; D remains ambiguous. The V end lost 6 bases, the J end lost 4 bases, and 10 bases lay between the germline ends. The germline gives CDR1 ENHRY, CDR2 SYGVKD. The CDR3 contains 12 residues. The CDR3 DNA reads TGTGCCATCAGCGAAACAGCTTACGAGCAGTACTTC. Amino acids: CAISETAYEQYF.

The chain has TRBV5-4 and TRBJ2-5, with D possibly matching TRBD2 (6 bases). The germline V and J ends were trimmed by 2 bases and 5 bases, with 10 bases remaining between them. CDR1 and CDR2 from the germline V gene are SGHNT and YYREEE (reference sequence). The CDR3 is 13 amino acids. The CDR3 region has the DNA TGTGCCAGCAGCTTTGGAGGGAAGGAGACCCAGTACTTC. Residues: CASSFGGKETQYF. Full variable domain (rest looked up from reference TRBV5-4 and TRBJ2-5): ETGVTQSPTHLIKTRGQQVTLRCSSQSGHNTVSWYQQALGQGPQFIFQYYREEENGRGNFPPRFSGLQFPNYSSELNVNALELDDSALYLCASSFGGKETQYFGPGTRLLVL.

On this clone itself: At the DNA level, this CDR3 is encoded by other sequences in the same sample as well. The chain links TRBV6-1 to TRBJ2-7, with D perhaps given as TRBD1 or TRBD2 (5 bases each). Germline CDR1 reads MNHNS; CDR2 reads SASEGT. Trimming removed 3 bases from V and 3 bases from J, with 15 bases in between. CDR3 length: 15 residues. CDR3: CASSEGTGGFYEQYF. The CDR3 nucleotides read TGTGCCAGCAGTGAGGGGACCGGAGGCTTCTACGAGCAGTACTTC.

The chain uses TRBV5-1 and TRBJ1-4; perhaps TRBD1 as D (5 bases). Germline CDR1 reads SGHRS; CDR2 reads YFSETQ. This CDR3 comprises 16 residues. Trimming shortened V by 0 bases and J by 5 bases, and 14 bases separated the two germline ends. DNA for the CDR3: TGCGCCAGCAGCTTGGTCTCCGGGACCCTCAATGAAAAACTGTTTTTT. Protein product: CASSLVSGTLNEKLFF. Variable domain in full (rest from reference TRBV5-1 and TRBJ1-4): KAGVTQTPRYLIKTRGQQVTLSCSPISGHRSVSWYQQTPGQGLQFLFEYFSETQRNKGNFPGRFSGRQFSNSRSEMNVSTLELGDSALYLCASSLVSGTLNEKLFFGSGTQLSVL.